These 23 T cell receptor beta chains originate from one sample sequenced in a study of T cells in Graves' hyperthyroidism and ophthalmopathy. Authors of the study amplified TCR beta CDR3 regions from RNA transcripts. HTBI primers were used for first-round RT-PCR of the TCR CDR3. TCRdb re-derived calls from the multiplex PCR reads in MiXCR, one entry per CDR3 protein. The data show some 340,000 distinct CDR3 sequences, approximately 14% seen once. Sequencing input: blood. The receptors originated from a woman aged 40 to 50 with Graves' ophthalmopathy.

This clonotype was recorded once. This could be a read error, since a much larger clone is one nucleotide away. This chain joins TRBV20-1 and TRBJ2-3; possible D gene TRBD2, 5 bases. Germline V gives CDR1 DFQATT, CDR2 SNEGSKA (reference sequence). The V gene lost 3 bases and the J gene lost 1 base, with 17 bases spanning the gap. The CDR3 loop spans 16 amino acids. The CDR3 DNA reads as TGCAGTGCTAGGGGGAGACCAGCTACTGGCACAGATACGCAGTATTTT. This gives the protein CSARGRPATGTDTQYF.

The chain has TRBV24-1 and TRBJ2-1, with D unresolved. V gave up 6 bases and J gave up 10 bases, with 15 bases separating them. Germline V gene lookup returns CDR1 KGHDR and CDR2 SFDVKD. The CDR3 runs 13 residues. Here the CDR3 reads CATSPVGLREQFF. In nucleotides, the CDR3 is TGTGCCACCAGTCCGGTGGGGTTGAGAGAGCAGTTCTTC.

This chain uses TRBV20-1 with TRBJ2-7; TRBD2 matches at 9 bases. V was pared by 4 bases and J by 2 bases, with 6 bases of the junction left unmatched. The CDR3 sequence is 14 residues long. Germline values: CDR1 DFQATT, CDR2 SNEGSKA (reference sequence). CDR3 in DNA: TGCAGTGCTAATAGCGGGAGTAGCACCTACGAGCAGTACTTC. This encodes CSANSGSSTYEQYF.

The J gene is TRBJ1-1, the V gene TRBV5-5, with 7 bases lining up with TRBD1. Losses at the gene ends were 4 bases for V and 4 bases for J; bases not matched to a gene: 13. CDR1 is SGHKS, CDR2 YYEKEE, per germline (reference sequence). This CDR3 comprises 16 residues. CDR3 residues: CASSPWDQGGSTEAFF. As DNA, the CDR3 is TGTGCCAGCAGCCCTTGGGACCAGGGGGGCAGCACTGAAGCTTTCTTT.

The sample holds many counts of this clonotype. This chain uses TRBV12-3 or TRBV12-4 with TRBJ2-2; 9 bases are a match to TRBD1. The CDR3 sequence is 16 residues long. V shed 7 bases, J shed 6 bases, and the junction held 12 bases outside the gene matches. This CDR3 is CASKGETGGKAGELFF. Here the CDR3 DNA reads TGTGCCAGCAAGGGGGAGACAGGGGGTAAAGCCGGGGAGCTGTTTTTT.

This chain uses TRBV29-1 with TRBJ2-2, with TRBD1 matching 7 bases. Germline V gives CDR1 SQVTM, CDR2 ANQGSEA. This CDR3 is built from 13 residues. Trimming took 4 bases from V and 6 from J; bases not matched to a gene: 5. CDR3 in DNA: TGCAGCGTTGCCGGGACAGAGGCCGGGGAGCTGTTTTTT. Its translation: CSVAGTEAGELFF.

This clonotype was recorded a few times. The chain combines TRBV10-3 with TRBJ1-2; D unclear. This CDR3 has 13 residues. Germline V lookup: CDR1 ENHRY, CDR2 SYGVKD. Trimming pared 7 bases from V and 1 base from J, leaving 10 bases between. CDR3 nucleotides: TGTGCCATCACTAGGACGGTTAACTATGGCTACACCTTC. Translation: CAITRTVNYGYTF.

The chain combines TRBV20-1 with TRBJ2-1; D perhaps matches TRBD2 (6 bases). Trimming took 4 bases from V and 4 from J, leaving 14 bases between them. The germline CDR1 and CDR2 sequences are DFQATT and SNEGSKA (reference sequence). This CDR3 region has 14 residues. CDR3 in amino acids: CSATRRAGYNEQFF. CDR3 DNA: TGCAGTGCTACCCGGAGGGCGGGGTACAATGAGCAGTTCTTC.

This clonotype was seen many times. The chain uses TRBV12-3 or TRBV12-4 and TRBJ1-2; 7 nucleotides line up with TRBD1. CDR3 size: 13 residues. The J segment lost 6 bases and the V segment lost 6 bases, leaving 7 bases of the junction unmatched. CDR3 bases: TGTGCCAGCAGGATGGGACAGCTAGATGGCTACACCTTC. It encodes CASRMGQLDGYTF.

As regards this clonotype: The junction and the germline gene differ at one end; a read error may be behind it. The rearrangement joins TRBV5-1 to TRBJ1-1; D is undetermined. Per germline, CDR1 SGHRS and CDR2 YFSETQ. The CDR3 loop spans 13 amino acids. This CDR3 is CASSLRANTAAFF. CDR3 bases: TGCGCCAGCAGCTTGAGAGCGAACACTGCAGCTTTCTTT.

Written as DNA, the CDR3 is TGTGCCAGCAGCCCCTATCCCGGGCAGGGGGCCCCTGGGGCCAACGTCCTGACTTTC. Translating it yields CASSPYPGQGAPGANVLTF. J is TRBJ2-6 and V is TRBV7-9; TRBD1 matches 8 bases. With 5 bases clipped from V and 2 bases from J, the junction kept 14 bases outside the gene matches. The germline CDR1 and CDR2 sequences are SEHNR and FQNEAQ (reference sequence). The CDR3 spans 19 residues.

This clonotype was observed a handful of times. V and J are TRBV24-1 and TRBJ1-5; 10 nucleotides match TRBD1. The CDR3 runs 15 residues. The V segment lost 7 bases and the J segment 3 bases; nucleotides outside the gene matches: 5. Per germline, CDR1 KGHDR and CDR2 SFDVKD. CDR3 in amino acids: CATSATGGNNQPQHF. Written as DNA, the CDR3 is TGTGCCACCAGCGCGACAGGGGGCAACAATCAGCCCCAGCATTTT.

This clonotype turned up a few times. V usage is TRBV25-1 and J usage is TRBJ2-1; D may be TRBD2 (7 bases). V lost 6 bases and J lost 6, with 21 bases in between. CDR3 length equals 16 residues. CDR1 is MGHDK, CDR2 SYGVNS, per germline. The chain's CDR3 is CASSVPLGGGPNEQFF. The DNA of the CDR3 is TGTGCCAGCAGCGTTCCCCTAGGGGGAGGGCCCAATGAGCAGTTCTTC.

This clonotype has at least ten counts. J is TRBJ2-1 and V is TRBV28; maybe TRBD1 (6 bases). In germline, CDR1 is MDHEN, CDR2 SYDVKM. There are 17 residues in the CDR3. Trimming pared 6 bases from V and 2 bases from J, leaving 20 bases between. DNA of the CDR3: TGTGCCAGCAGACTAGGGGAACAGGGTCTAACCTACAATGAGCAGTTCTTC. Its translation is CASRLGEQGLTYNEQFF.

This clonotype was detected ten times or more. The rearrangement uses TRBV12-5 and TRBJ2-7, with 8 bases identical to TRBD1. CDR3 length: 16 residues. Unmatched junction bases numbered 13, after V lost 3 bases and J lost 6 bases. Germline V CDR1 and CDR2: LGHNT, FRNRAP. CDR3 in amino acids: CASGFCRDRSFCEQYF. DNA of the CDR3: TGTGCTAGTGGTTTCTGCCGGGACAGGTCGTTTTGCGAGCAGTACTTC.

Many counts were recorded for this clonotype. The chain couples TRBV28 to TRBJ2-1; 11 bases match TRBD2. With 6 bases clipped from V and 4 bases from J, the junction kept 8 bases outside the gene matches. Germline CDR1 reads MDHEN; CDR2 reads SYDVKM. The CDR3 loop spans 16 amino acids. Here the CDR3 reads CASSPPPSGGYNEQFF. The DNA of the CDR3 is TGTGCCAGCAGCCCCCCTCCTAGCGGGGGGTACAATGAGCAGTTCTTC.

This clonotype was observed at least ten times. The gene calls are TRBV15 and TRBJ2-1, with 9 bases identical to TRBD2. This CDR3 comprises 15 residues. Germline V gene data show CDR1 as LNHNV and CDR2 as YYDKDF (reference sequence). The trim removed 0 bases at V and 4 bases at J, leaving 1 base unmatched. For the CDR3, the DNA is TGTGCCACCAGCAGAGATAGCGGGAGTTACAATGAGCAGTTCTTC. Its translation is CATSRDSGSYNEQFF.

This clonotype has ten or more counts. This chain joins TRBV28 and TRBJ2-7; a weak D match, TRBD1 (7 bases). Deletions cut 5 bases from V and 3 bases from J, with 20 bases between. The CDR3 has 16 residues. Germline lookup yields CDR1 MDHEN and CDR2 SYDVKM. The CDR3 region has the DNA TGTGCCAGCAGTCTGCCGATGACAGGGAGGAGCTACGAGCAGTACTTC. It specifies CASSLPMTGRSYEQYF.

This clonotype was counted between two and nine times. The chain combines TRBV3-1 with TRBJ1-2, with unresolved D. The V and J ends lost 1 base and 7 bases respectively, with 7 bases between them. Looked up from germline, CDR1 is LGHDT and CDR2 is YNNKEL (reference sequence). The CDR3 has 12 residues. CDR3 sequence (DNA): TGTGCCAGCAGCCAAGGTGAGGTTGGCTACACCTTC. Translation gives CASSQGEVGYTF.

This clonotype appeared many times. This CDR3 is CASRRDRRNEKLFF. The CDR3, as DNA: TGTGCCAGCAGGAGGGACAGGAGGAATGAAAAACTGTTTTTT. V usage is TRBV2 and J usage is TRBJ1-4, with 8 bases lining up with TRBD1. Germline V CDR1 and CDR2: SNHLY, FYNNEI. V dropped 6 bases and J dropped 5; count of bases not matched to a gene: 5. The CDR3 loop spans 14 amino acids.

Ten or more counts support this clonotype. The rearrangement links TRBV20-1 to TRBJ1-1; 7 bases agree with TRBD1. After removal of 7 bases from V and 4 bases from J, the junction contained 9 bases not matched to a gene. There are 13 residues in the CDR3. The germline gives CDR1 DFQATT, CDR2 SNEGSKA (reference sequence). CDR3 DNA sequence: TGCAGTGTATCCGGGACAGCACCCACTGAAGCTTTCTTT. Amino acids: CSVSGTAPTEAFF.

This clonotype was observed a few times. The chain combines TRBV6-1 with TRBJ1-3; TRBD1 might be the D (6 bases). The V gene's germline CDR1 is MNHNS and CDR2 SASEGT. V gave up 10 bases and J gave up 0 bases, with 13 bases separating them. The CDR3 covers 14 residues. CDR3 residues: CATDLTGSGNTIYF. CDR3 DNA sequence: TGTGCCACTGATTTGACAGGCTCTGGAAACACCATATATTTT.

The chain employs TRBV3-1 and TRBJ2-7; 8 nucleotides match TRBD1. The germline CDR1 and CDR2 sequences are LGHDT and YNNKEL (reference sequence). CDR3 length: 14 residues. Unmatched junction bases numbered 5, after V lost 5 bases and J lost 2 bases. The CDR3 protein is CASSSGTGPYEQYF. The CDR3 region has the DNA TGTGCCAGCAGCTCCGGGACAGGTCCCTACGAGCAGTACTTC.